The 8 T cell receptor beta chains below all came from one sample that was sequenced in a study of metastatic and nonmetastatic thyroid tumors. There were no patients who had received any treatment before thyroid surgery. TCRdb re-called the PCR reads via MiXCR. This repertoire shows 35,000 to 45,000 clones, about 3.3% found once; its top ten account for roughly a tenth. Sequencing used blood. The receptor source for this set is a female donor with papillary thyroid cancer or a benign thyroid nodule (not recorded which). Some clones in this sample may be carry-over from other donors' samples.

The chain recombines TRBV5-1 with TRBJ2-2; D perhaps matches TRBD2 (6 bases). Trimming took off 4 bases at V and 7 bases at J, with 11 bases between the two ends. CDR3 size: 13 residues. Germline loops: CDR1 SGHRS, CDR2 YFSETQ. The CDR3 protein is CASSPGVGGELFF. The CDR3 region has the DNA TGCGCCAGCAGCCCGGGGGTAGGCGGGGAGCTGTTTTTT.

This clone was found many times. The chain joins TRBV3-1 to TRBJ2-1; D unresolved. The CDR3 runs 15 residues. The V and J ends lost 1 base and 2 bases respectively, with 9 bases between them. Germline V gene sequence: CDR1 LGHDT, CDR2 YNNKEL (reference sequence). The CDR3 bases are TGTGCCAGCAGCCAAGCCCTTTTGCCCTACAATGAGCAGTTCTTC. Amino acids: CASSQALLPYNEQFF.

There are a few counts of this clone. V gene TRBV7-9 combines with J gene TRBJ2-2; 7 positions match TRBD1. The CDR3 sequence is 17 residues long. V lost 10 bases and J lost 2; bases outside the gene matches: 16. Germline-derived CDR1 and CDR2 are SEHNR and FQNEAQ (reference sequence). The CDR3 loop reads CAIAVRTGTVNTGELFF. The CDR3 nucleotides read TGTGCCATCGCAGTTCGGACCGGGACAGTTAACACCGGGGAGCTGTTTTTT.

This clone is classed as medium-sized. The CDR3 reads CAWSRTGASYGYTF. The CDR3 region has the DNA TGTGCCTGGAGTCGGACAGGGGCTAGCTATGGCTACACCTTC. The rearrangement links TRBV30 to TRBJ1-2; 9 bases are a match to TRBD1. The CDR3 spans 14 residues. Germline lookup yields CDR1 GTSNPN and CDR2 SVGIG (reference sequence). V lost 2 bases, J lost 4 bases, and 5 bases stayed unmatched.

This clone was seen more than once but under ten times. V is TRBV7-9 and J is TRBJ2-5; D remains ambiguous. Per germline, CDR1 SEHNR and CDR2 FQNEAQ (reference sequence). With 0 bases removed from V and 5 bases from J, the gap between germline ends came to 4 bases. The CDR3 runs 12 residues. CDR3 loop: CASSLASETQYF. As DNA, the CDR3 is TGTGCCAGCAGCTTAGCATCCGAGACCCAGTACTTC.

At least ten counts were recorded for this clone. This chain joins TRBV5-1 and TRBJ2-5, with D unresolved. Germline values: CDR1 SGHRS, CDR2 YFSETQ. V gave up 4 bases and J gave up 1 base, with 8 bases separating them. The CDR3 consists of 13 residues. The CDR3, as DNA: TGCGCCAGCAGCCCCTTGTCCCAAGAGACCCAGTACTTC. This sequence encodes CASSPLSQETQYF.

This clone was seen more than once but under ten times. The gene calls are TRBV5-6 and TRBJ2-6; 8 bases align to TRBD1. Germline V lookup: CDR1 SGHDT, CDR2 YYEEEE. CDR3 size: 16 residues. V dropped 0 bases and J dropped 4; count of bases not matched to a gene: 3. For the CDR3, the DNA is TGTGCCAGCAGCTTGGCAGGGGGCGTAGGGGCCAACGTCCTGACTTTC. Residues: CASSLAGGVGANVLTF.

The V and J genes are TRBV28 and TRBJ1-2, with D unclear. CDR3 length equals 13 residues. The germline gives CDR1 MDHEN, CDR2 SYDVKM. Trimming removed 3 bases from V and 4 bases from J, with 9 bases in between. Here the CDR3 reads CASSFSYSYGYTF. The CDR3 bases are TGTGCCAGCAGTTTTAGTTACAGCTATGGCTACACCTTC.